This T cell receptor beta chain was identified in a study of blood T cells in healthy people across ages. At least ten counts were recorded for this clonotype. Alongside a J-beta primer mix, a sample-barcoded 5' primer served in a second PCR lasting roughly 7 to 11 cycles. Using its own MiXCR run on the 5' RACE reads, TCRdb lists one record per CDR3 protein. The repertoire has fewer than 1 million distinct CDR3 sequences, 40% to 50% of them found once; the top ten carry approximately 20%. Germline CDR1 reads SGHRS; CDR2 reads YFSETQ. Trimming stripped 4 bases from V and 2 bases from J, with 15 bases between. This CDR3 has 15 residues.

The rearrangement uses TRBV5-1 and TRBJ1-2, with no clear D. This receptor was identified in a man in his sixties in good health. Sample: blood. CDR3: CASSLRPASNYGYTF. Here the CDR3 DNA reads TGCGCCAGCAGCCTCCGGCCGGCCTCAAACTATGGCTACACCTTC.